The T cell receptor beta chain described here comes from a study of T cell responses to AZD1222 COVID-19 vaccine. Concerning this clone: Its matching antigen is unknown.

Sequenced by immunoSEQ multiplex PCR; TCRdb stores in-frame clones only, minus some. The sample includes roughly 80,000 clones, 85% to 95% seen only once; the top ten take around 8%. General study findings and limits: No day 14 peak samples; only post-peak repertoires were characterized. The sample set comprised mostly white British donors with more females, and clonal diversity was possibly underestimated.

The length of the CDR3 is 19 residues. CDR1 MDHEN and CDR2 SYDVKM come from the germline V gene. After removal of 4 bases from V and 4 bases from J, the junction contained 12 bases not matched to a gene. The clonotype was recovered from an adult who received the AZD1222 COVID-19 vaccine. This chain links TRBV28 with TRBJ2-1; TRBD2 aligns across 14 bases. The starting material was peripheral blood, obtained 28 days after the second AZD1222 dose. The CDR3 region is CASSSRLAGGGFGYNEQFF. The CDR3 region has the DNA TGTGCCAGCAGTTCAAGACTAGCGGGAGGGGGTTTTGGGTACAATGAGCAGTTCTTC.